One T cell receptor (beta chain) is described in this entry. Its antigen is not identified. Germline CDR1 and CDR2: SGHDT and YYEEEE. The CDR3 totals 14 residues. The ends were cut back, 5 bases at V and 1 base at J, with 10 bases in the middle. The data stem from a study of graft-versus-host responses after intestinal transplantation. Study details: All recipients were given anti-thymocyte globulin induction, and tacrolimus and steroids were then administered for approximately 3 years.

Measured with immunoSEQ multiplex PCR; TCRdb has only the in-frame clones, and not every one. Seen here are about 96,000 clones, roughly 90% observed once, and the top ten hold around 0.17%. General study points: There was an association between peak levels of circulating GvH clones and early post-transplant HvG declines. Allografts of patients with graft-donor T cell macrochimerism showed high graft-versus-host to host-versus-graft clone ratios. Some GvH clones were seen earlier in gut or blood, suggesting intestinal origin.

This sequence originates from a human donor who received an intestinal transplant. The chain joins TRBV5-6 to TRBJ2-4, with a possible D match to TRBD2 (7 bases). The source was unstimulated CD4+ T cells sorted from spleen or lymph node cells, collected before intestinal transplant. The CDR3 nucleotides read TGTGCCAGCAGTGGGGGGGCGGCCAAAAACATTCAGTACTTC. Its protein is CASSGGAAKNIQYF.